Listed here is a single TCR beta chain. This clone's antigen is unknown. Within one base of it there is no much larger clone, and no base qualities were kept. These data are taken from a study of shared clonotypes between healthy human individuals (dated by TCRdb to about 2020). Concerning the study at large: The cohort included three men and a couple of women between 18 and 49 years of age. Libraries were prepared and TCR repertoires were sequenced by different laboratories using diverse techniques, in order to increase sequencing depth and limit assay-specific biases. Per donor, leukapheresis produced somewhere between about 0.9 and 9 billion PBMCs. To estimate repertoire size and how much clonotype sharing occurs between individuals, the study deeply sequenced the blood TCR repertoires of about 5 healthy adults. For each donor, CD4 naive and CD4 memory were each given three plates, CD8 naive was given two plates, and CD8 memory was given one plate.

The germline V gene encodes CDR1 SGHNT and CDR2 YYREEE (reference sequence). V drops 4 bases and J drops 1 base, leaving 6 bases in between. The CDR3 contains 13 residues, cysteine and phenylalanine counted. Of all the DNA, just the CDR3 is kept, 39 bases in frame from base 1. TCR CDR3 regions were amplified from genomic DNA by multiplex PCR using the deep immunoSEQ assay. Genomic DNA extracted from each cell subset was distributed evenly over all wells of several immunoSEQ 96-well plates, and each plate served as one replicate. Each replicate PCR for sorted subsets received around 200 ng genomic DNA, equal to about 30,000 T cell genomes. Purified libraries were quantified with a Qubit 3.0 fluorometer, sized on a Bioanalyzer 2100, and re-quantified with the KAPA Library Quantification kit. Each immunoSEQ 96-well plate was sequenced on its own single-read 150-cycle Illumina NextSeq 550 flow cell. The source study handled its data this way. Because the immunoSEQ output included only junctional sequences and no quality scores, the filtering could not be the same as the filtering used for full-length reads. To assign V/J genes and CDR3, sequences were annotated using PyIR, a Python wrapper for IgBLAST v1.9, with IMGT germline references. Reads with weak V/J assignments (E-value above 1e-6), missing CDR3, stop codons, out-of-frame junctions, or ambiguous translated residues were removed. V3J clonotypes were defined as sequences sharing the same inferred V gene, J gene, and CDR3 amino acid sequence. The percentage overlap between two repertoires was calculated by dividing the number of shared unique clonotypes by the size of the smaller repertoire. Richness of each repertoire was evaluated using RTK rarefaction, the Chao1 estimator, and Recon v2.1 estimates of unobserved clonotypes. For all TCRbeta clonotypes obtained by the gDNA method from four donors, generation probabilities were computed with OLGA. Entries here come from immuneACCESS through TCRdb and include only in-frame sequences with V and J called. Some clones fail to appear in such tables; in the studies checked, an unresolved V gene covers under half of the shortfall, and the cause of the remainder is unknown. The D gene and trimming were derived from the DNA, and the V and J assignments and clone size from that table. Within this sample are 1.5 million to 2.5 million clones, with approximately 94% of them counted one time only. The ten largest account for under 1.5% of the sample.

Paper-wide results and their limitations: Estimated clonotype richness was generally larger for naive than for memory subsets. Because the study included only a small number of donors, the genetic and exposure-history diversity represented was limited. Sampling was restricted to blood, and TCR repertoires in tissue are likely to differ from TCR repertoires in blood. Incomplete sequencing was indicated by rarefaction of sorted-subset datasets, despite the large sequencing depth. Compared with non-shared clonotypes, the clonotypes found in all four sorted-subset donors had higher generation probabilities. When a few donors were compared, the shared fraction of clonotypes was around 5% for naive CD4, 3% to 4% for naive CD8, 2% to 2.5% for memory CD4, and 0.35% to 0.4% for memory CD8. Pairwise subsampling led to the expectation that sequencing depth would affect the degree of clonotype sharing among donors.

CD8 naive samples were obtained by positive selection for CCR7 among CD45RO-negative cells, yielding a CD45RA+CCR7+ population from which TemRA cells were excluded. Donors were healthy HIV-negative adults with no recently reported acute infections or vaccinations. All donors were Caucasian adults living in Nashville, Tennessee, USA. Blood was obtained by leukapheresis, after which PBMCs were separated by Ficoll-Histopaque density gradient centrifugation and cryopreserved in liquid nitrogen vapor phase. Purity and quantity of every magnetically sorted T cell population were checked by analytical flow cytometry. Each sorted fraction had its genomic DNA isolated and then quantified by UV absorbance on a Nanodrop 2000c.

This sequence was found in a man aged 18 to 35 in good health. The specimen was naive CD8+ T cells sorted from blood. According to the study, the label for this sample's cell subset or site signals: CD45RA+CCR7+. This receptor chain uses TRBV5-4 and TRBJ1-5; the D gene lacks a confident call. The CDR3 here reads CASSAGSNQPQHF. The bases read TGTGCCAGCAGCGCGGGCAGCAATCAGCCCCAGCATTTT.